This TCR beta chain was profiled in a study of T cells in Graves' hyperthyroidism and ophthalmopathy. Whole-study results and caveats: Ophthalmopathy stood apart from stable hyperthyroidism in a 13 V-J model. Blood also held most thyroid clonotypes expanded beyond 0.001.

RNA transcripts yielded amplified TCR beta CDR3 regions. Researchers ran a first-round RT-PCR on the TCR CDR3 using the HTBI primer set. TCRdb reanalysed the multiplex PCR reads using MiXCR and keeps one entry per CDR3 protein. The sample contains hundreds of thousands of distinct CDR3 sequences, around 20% of which appear only once. From germline, CDR1 is LGHDT and CDR2 YNNKEL (reference sequence). Between the trimmed V and J ends, which lost 1 base and 11 bases, there was a span of 8 bases. The CDR3 has 11 residues. This clonotype has ten or more counts. Its matching antigen is unknown. PBMCs were obtained from approximately 10 ml fresh peripheral blood.

The chain uses TRBV3-1 and TRBJ1-1, with unresolved D. What was sequenced was blood. This sequence originates from a woman in her fifties or sixties with Graves' hyperthyroidism that later progressed to Graves' ophthalmopathy. The CDR3 sequence: CASSQGAMAFF. The CDR3 nucleotides are TGTGCCAGCAGCCAAGGGGCTATGGCTTTCTTT.